This entry concerns a single T cell receptor (beta chain). Its antigen is as yet unknown. The source of the sample is a study of T cell responses to AZD1222 COVID-19 vaccine. Assay: immunoSEQ multiplex PCR; the TCRdb copy retains only in-frame clones and omits some. The sample consists of around 150,000 clones, about 91% of them appearing once. Study-wide results and caveats: Within unmutated variant regions lay the reported targets of nearly half of spike-specific TCRs. Rises in breadth and depth of Spike-specific TCRs came after two AZD1222 doses. The donor cohort was predominantly white British with a female majority, and clonal diversity may have been underestimated. Only five to seven AZD1222 recipients tested seropositive at baseline.

Trimming cost V 4 bases and J 2 bases; bases outside gene matches: 6. The CDR3 is 15 residues long. CDR1 SGHDT and CDR2 YYEEEE come from the germline V gene. The sample here was peripheral blood, taken 28 days after the second AZD1222 dose. The chain is built from TRBV5-6 and TRBJ1-5; 7 positions agree with TRBD1. The clonotype comes from an adult who received the AZD1222 COVID-19 vaccine. Written as DNA, the CDR3 is TGTGCCAGCAGCGGTGACAGGGACGGCAATCAGCCCCAGCATTTT. It translates to CASSGDRDGNQPQHF.